What follows are 11 T cell receptor beta chains derived from one specimen sequenced in a study of CD8 T cells in ankylosing spondylitis (dated by TCRdb to between 2016 and 2019). Libraries were prepared through 5' RACE. The reads were generated on an Illumina HiSeq 2500. Using fastp at Q25 and MiXCR, TCRdb reprocessed the public reads and kept productive beta chains. CDR3 protein sequences are deduplicated, and each keeps its most common genes and DNA. The table for this sample lists more than 60,000 distinct CDR3 sequences; roughly 6.1% of them were counted only once. The ten most abundant clones make up approximately 5% of the sample. The sample was synovial fluid, either unsorted or a sorted T cell fraction (not recorded which). The source is a male donor with ankylosing spondylitis.

The V gene is TRBV18, the J gene TRBJ2-7; D is unclear. V lost 5 bases and J lost 5, with 10 bases in between. Germline assignment: CDR1 KGHSH and CDR2 LQKENI. There are 12 residues in the CDR3. The CDR3 sequence: CASSRSKNEQYF. In DNA, the CDR3 is TGTGCCAGCTCAAGGAGTAAGAACGAGCAGTACTTC.

This clonotype was seen many times. The genes are TRBV20-1 and TRBJ2-1; no clear D gene. V dropped 5 bases and J dropped 4 bases, with 24 bases sitting between them. Germline CDR1 and CDR2: DFQATT and SNEGSKA (reference sequence). There are 17 residues in the CDR3. CDR3 sequence: CSALLGGSSTFYNEQFF. The CDR3 region has the DNA TGCAGTGCTCTCTTAGGTGGGTCCTCCACCTTTTACAATGAGCAGTTCTTC.

The V and J genes are TRBV7-3 and TRBJ2-1; the match to TRBD1 covers 8 bases. This CDR3 region has 17 residues. Germline V gene data show CDR1 as SGHTA and CDR2 as FQGTGA. Trimming removed 5 bases from V and 9 bases from J; junction bases left unmatched: 18. The CDR3, as DNA: TGTGCCAGCAGCCAGGACAGGGTCGGCCATGCACGGGGTGAGCAGTTCTTC. Its protein product is CASSQDRVGHARGEQFF.

The J gene is TRBJ1-5, the V gene TRBV30, with D hard to call. The V end was cut by 2 bases, the J end by 4 bases, with 9 bases between. The CDR3 length is 13 residues. Germline-derived CDR1 and CDR2 are GTSNPN and SVGIG (reference sequence). The CDR3 reads CAWSSAGNQPQHF. The CDR3 DNA reads TGTGCCTGGAGTTCGGCGGGGAATCAGCCCCAGCATTTT.

This clonotype has only a few counts. The genes are TRBV3-1 and TRBJ2-5; 11 nucleotides align to TRBD1. The CDR3 runs to 14 residues. The V segment lost 6 bases and the J segment 4 bases; nucleotides outside the gene matches: 4. The germline CDR1 and CDR2 sequences are LGHDT and YNNKEL (reference sequence). The CDR3 loop is CASSRGTGGETQYF. The DNA for the CDR3 is TGTGCCAGCAGTCGAGGGACAGGGGGAGAGACCCAGTACTTC.

V gene TRBV6-1 combines with J gene TRBJ2-7, with 12 bases matching TRBD2. The CDR3 has 19 amino acids. With 6 bases clipped from V and 1 base from J, the junction kept 16 bases outside the gene matches. From germline, CDR1 is MNHNS and CDR2 SASEGT. The CDR3 nucleotides are TGTGCCAGCAGGCTGATGCGCCAGGGACTAGCGGGTACGTCCTACGAGCAGTACTTC. This encodes CASRLMRQGLAGTSYEQYF.

The rearrangement uses TRBV19 and TRBJ2-1; D gene uncertain. Germline V gives CDR1 LNHDA, CDR2 SQIVND (reference sequence). The CDR3 extends over 14 amino acids. The V end was cut by 1 base, the J end by 6 bases, with 10 bases between. The CDR3 nucleotides are TGTGCCAGTAGTATAGGTTTGGCAACCAATGAGCAGTTCTTC. Its translation: CASSIGLATNEQFF. The whole variable domain, remainder taken from reference TRBV19 and TRBJ2-1, is DGGITQSPKYLFRKEGQNVTLSCEQNLNHDAMYWYRQDPGQGLRLIYYSQIVNDFQKGDIAEGYSVSREKKESFPLTVTSAQKNPTAFYLCASSIGLATNEQFFGPGTRLTVL.

This clonotype was seen many times. J is TRBJ1-5 and V is TRBV5-5, with a weak D call TRBD1 (5 bases). V lost 4 bases, J lost 0 bases, and 14 bases lay in between. CDR1 is SGHKS and CDR2 is YYEKEE in the germline V gene (reference sequence). This CDR3 region has 16 residues. The CDR3 sequence is CASSAQEFLSNQPQHF. CDR3 bases: TGTGCCAGCAGCGCACAGGAGTTTCTTAGCAATCAGCCCCAGCATTTT.

The chain carries TRBV6-5 and TRBJ2-7; D perhaps matches TRBD2 (6 bases). The CDR3 runs 15 residues. The V gene's germline CDR1 is MNHEY and CDR2 SVGAGI. Trimming pared 4 bases from V and 3 bases from J, leaving 16 bases between. CDR3 coding DNA: TGTGCCAGCAGTTTGGCGGGGCAACGGATCTACGAGCAGTACTTC. Protein product: CASSLAGQRIYEQYF.

This chain connects TRBV20-1 to TRBJ1-3; D remains unclear. The CDR3 covers 14 residues. Germline V gene sequence: CDR1 DFQATT, CDR2 SNEGSKA (reference sequence). Trimming removed 3 bases at V and 3 bases at J, with 12 bases between. DNA of the CDR3: TGCAGTGCTAGTCCCGGGAGCTTTGGAAACACCATATATTTT. Encoded protein: CSASPGSFGNTIYF.

The V gene is TRBV7-2, the J gene TRBJ2-5; TRBD2 matches at 10 bases. The CDR3 consists of 16 residues. CDR1 SGHTA and CDR2 FQGNSA come from the germline V gene. Unmatched junction bases numbered 11, after V lost 8 bases and J lost 2 bases. CDR3 nucleotide sequence: TGTGCCAGCGGCCGGGGGCTAGCGGGAGATCAAGAGACCCAGTACTTC. Its translation: CASGRGLAGDQETQYF.